The entry that follows covers one T cell receptor (beta chain) sequence. Its target is unknown. Sequencing libraries made from TCR beta cDNA carried unique molecular identifiers. In TCRdb, the PCR reads were re-called with MiXCR into one record per CDR3 protein. The data contain approximately 630,000 distinct CDR3 sequences, 55% to 70% of them singletons. This sample is drawn from a study of post-analysis software for immune sequencing data. Study outcomes and limitations: Samples made in the same batch grouped tightly together by F measure.

The sequenced sample consisted of blood. This receptor was identified in a girl aged 2 to 10 with multiple sclerosis.

The CDR3 region is CASSYAELFPSREQYF. As DNA, the CDR3 is TGTGCCAGCAGTTACGCGGAGCTATTCCCCTCGCGGGAGCAGTACTTC. The chain recombines TRBV6-5 with TRBJ2-7; D gene uncertain. V dropped 2 bases and J dropped 7 bases, with 21 bases sitting between them. The CDR3 runs 16 residues. CDR1 is MNHEY, CDR2 SVGAGI, per germline.